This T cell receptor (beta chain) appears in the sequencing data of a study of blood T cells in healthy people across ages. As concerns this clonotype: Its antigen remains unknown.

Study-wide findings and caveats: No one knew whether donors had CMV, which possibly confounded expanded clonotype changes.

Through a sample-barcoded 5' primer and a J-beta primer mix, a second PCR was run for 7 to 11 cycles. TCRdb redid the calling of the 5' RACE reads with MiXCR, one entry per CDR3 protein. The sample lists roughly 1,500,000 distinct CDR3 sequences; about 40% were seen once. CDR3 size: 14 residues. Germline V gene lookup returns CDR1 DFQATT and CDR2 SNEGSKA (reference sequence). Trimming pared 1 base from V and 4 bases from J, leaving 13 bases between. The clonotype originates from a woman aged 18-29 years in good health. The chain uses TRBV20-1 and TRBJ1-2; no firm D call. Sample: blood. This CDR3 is CSARARFGVYGYTF. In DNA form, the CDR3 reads TGCAGTGCTAGAGCCCGATTTGGGGTCTATGGCTACACCTTC.